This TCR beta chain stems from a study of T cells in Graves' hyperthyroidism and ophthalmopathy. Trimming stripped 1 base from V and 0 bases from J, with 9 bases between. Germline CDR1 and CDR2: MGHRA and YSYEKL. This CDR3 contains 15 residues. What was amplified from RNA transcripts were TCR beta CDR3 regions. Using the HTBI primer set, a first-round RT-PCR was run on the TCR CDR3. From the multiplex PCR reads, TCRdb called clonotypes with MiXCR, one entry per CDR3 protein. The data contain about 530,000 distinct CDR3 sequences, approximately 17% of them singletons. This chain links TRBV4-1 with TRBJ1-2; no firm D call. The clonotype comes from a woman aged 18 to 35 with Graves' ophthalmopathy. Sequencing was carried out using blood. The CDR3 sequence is CASSQAVEANYGYTF. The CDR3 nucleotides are TGCGCCAGCAGCCAAGCGGTGGAGGCTAACTATGGCTACACCTTC.